This TCR beta chain emerged from a study of T cells in Graves' hyperthyroidism and ophthalmopathy. Blood was drawn at first hyperthyroidism diagnosis, before any ophthalmopathy symptoms. Amplification of TCR beta CDR3 regions used RNA as the template. An initial round of RT-PCR targeting the TCR CDR3 relied on the HTBI primer set. Each CDR3 protein is one row after TCRdb ran MiXCR on the multiplex PCR reads. The sample carries under 450,000 distinct CDR3 sequences, roughly 13% recorded once. The CDR3 is made up of 17 amino acids. The germline gives CDR1 SGDLS, CDR2 YYNGEE. The V gene end was trimmed by 4 bases and the J gene end by 12 bases; junction bases not matched to a gene: 15. Broader study findings: Peripheral blood also featured most of the thyroid clonotypes expanded above 0.001. Classification by a 13 V-J model distinguished ophthalmopathy from stable hyperthyroidism.

This clonotype was observed many times. Its matching antigen is unknown. This receptor was taken from a man aged 25 to 40 with Graves' hyperthyroidism that later progressed to Graves' ophthalmopathy. The chain is built from TRBV9 and TRBJ1-6; the match to TRBD1 covers 11 bases. The specimen sequenced was blood. CDR3 in DNA: TGTGCCAGCAGCCCCACCTGGCGTGGGGACAGGGGGAAACCCCTCCACTTT. Its protein product is CASSPTWRGDRGKPLHF.